This TCR beta chain was documented in a study of beta chain features in type 1 diabetes. Every bit of the isolated RNA underwent reverse transcription, so sequencing read expressed TCRB transcripts. The assay was immunoSEQ multiplex PCR, and TCRdb's table has in-frame clones only and misses some. The table has about 930,000 clones, roughly 16% seen once. This TCR came from a woman younger than 30 in good health. Material for sequencing was naive CD4+ T cells from blood.

The DNA of the CDR3 is TGTGCCAGCACCTTGACAGGATCCCAAGAGACCCAGTACTTC. Amino acid sequence: CASTLTGSQETQYF. The J gene is TRBJ2-5, the V gene TRBV7-2; TRBD1 might be the D (6 bases). Looked up from germline, CDR1 is SGHTA and CDR2 is FQGNSA. CDR3 size: 14 residues. The ends were cut back, 7 bases at V and 1 base at J, with 13 bases in the middle.